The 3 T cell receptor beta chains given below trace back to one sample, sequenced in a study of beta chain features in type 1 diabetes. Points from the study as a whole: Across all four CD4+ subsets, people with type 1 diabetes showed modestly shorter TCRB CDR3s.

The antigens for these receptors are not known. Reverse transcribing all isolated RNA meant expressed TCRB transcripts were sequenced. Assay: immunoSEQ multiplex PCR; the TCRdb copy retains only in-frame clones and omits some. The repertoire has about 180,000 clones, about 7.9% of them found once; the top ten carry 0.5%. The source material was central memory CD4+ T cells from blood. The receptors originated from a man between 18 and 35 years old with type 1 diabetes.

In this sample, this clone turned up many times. The CDR3 reads CASSLVHGQGETQYF. The CDR3 DNA reads as TGTGCCAGCAGCTTAGTTCACGGGCAGGGTGAGACCCAGTACTTC. J is TRBJ2-5 and V is TRBV7-2; possibly TRBD1 for D (5 bases). This CDR3 region has 15 residues. Trimming shortened V by 1 base and J by 5 bases, and 14 bases separated the two germline ends. The V gene's germline CDR1 is SGHTA and CDR2 FQGNSA.

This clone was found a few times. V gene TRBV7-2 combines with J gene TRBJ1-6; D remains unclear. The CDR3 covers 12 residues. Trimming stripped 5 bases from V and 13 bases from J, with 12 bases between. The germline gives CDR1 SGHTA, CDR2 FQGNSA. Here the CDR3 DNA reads TGTGCCAGCAGCCACGATGGCCCGCCCCTCCACTTT. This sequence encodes CASSHDGPPLHF.

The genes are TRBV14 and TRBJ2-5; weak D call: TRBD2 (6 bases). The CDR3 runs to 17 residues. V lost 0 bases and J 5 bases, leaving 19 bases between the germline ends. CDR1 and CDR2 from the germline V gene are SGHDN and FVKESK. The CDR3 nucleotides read TGTGCCAGCAGCCAAGAGACCTCGGTAGCGGACATGGAGACCCAGTACTTC. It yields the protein CASSQETSVADMETQYF.